The 22 T cell receptor beta chains presented below share a single source sample, sequenced in a study of CD8 T cells in ankylosing spondylitis. Notes on the study in general: Seemingly distinctive of ankylosing spondylitis blood was a TCR beta motif formed by eight highly homologous variants.

MiXCR, applied by TCRdb to the 5' RACE reads, yields one record per CDR3 protein. Of over 450,000 distinct CDR3 sequences in the sample, roughly an eighth were seen once. Their antigen targets remain unknown. Sequencing was carried out using blood, either unsorted or a sorted T cell fraction (not recorded which). The origin of the receptors is a male donor with ankylosing spondylitis.

Ten or more counts support this clonotype. This chain connects TRBV20-1 to TRBJ2-3; possibly TRBD2 for D (5 bases). The CDR3 extends over 13 amino acids. CDR1 is DFQATT, CDR2 SNEGSKA, per germline (reference sequence). The V and J ends lost 4 bases and 6 bases respectively, with 14 bases between them. The CDR3 coding sequence is TGCAGTGCTACCGGACTTACCAGGGATACGCAGTATTTT. This gives the protein CSATGLTRDTQYF.

This clonotype was counted only a few times. V is TRBV5-1 and J is TRBJ2-5; weak D call: TRBD1 (5 bases). Germline V CDR1 and CDR2: SGHRS, YFSETQ. The CDR3 extends over 14 amino acids. With 0 bases removed from V and 3 bases from J, the gap between germline ends came to 9 bases. This CDR3 reads CASSLGQQKETQYF. CDR3 nucleotide sequence: TGCGCCAGCAGCTTGGGACAGCAGAAAGAGACCCAGTACTTC.

This clonotype occurred a few times. J is TRBJ2-7 and V is TRBV20-1; possibly TRBD1 for D (6 bases). The CDR3 runs to 16 residues. Trimming stripped 7 bases from V and 5 bases from J, with 27 bases between. Per germline, CDR1 DFQATT and CDR2 SNEGSKA (reference sequence). The DNA for the CDR3 is TGCAGTGGGACGGTTTACAGGGCCCCGTTAACGGACGAGCAGTACTTC. Translation: CSGTVYRAPLTDEQYF.

This clonotype came up a few times. V and J are TRBV5-5 and TRBJ1-5, with 7 positions matching TRBD1. V lost 2 bases to trimming and J lost 4 bases; unmatched junction nucleotides: 12. Germline CDR1 is SGHKS and CDR2 is YYEKEE (reference sequence). The CDR3 extends over 17 amino acids. CDR3 loop: CASSFGGGLGLNQPQHF. CDR3 nucleotide sequence: TGTGCCAGCAGCTTCGGAGGGGGCCTAGGCCTTAATCAGCCCCAGCATTTT.

This clonotype has ten or more counts. The chain links TRBV27 to TRBJ1-6; tentatively, D is TRBD1 (5 bases). The CDR3 contains 17 residues. V dropped 8 bases and J dropped 0 bases, with 17 bases sitting between them. CDR1 and CDR2 from the germline V gene are MNHEY and SMNVEV (reference sequence). CDR3 sequence (DNA): TGTGCCAGCCGAACACAGGCGACGGGCTCCTATAATTCACCCCTCCACTTT. It codes for CASRTQATGSYNSPLHF.

This clonotype was counted only a few times. The chain recombines TRBV5-6 with TRBJ2-5; 11 bases are shared with TRBD2. Per germline, CDR1 SGHDT and CDR2 YYEEEE. The CDR3 contains 16 residues. The junction had 3 bases not matched to a gene; V was cut back by 2 bases and J by 0 bases. The CDR3 protein is CASSLYSGRDQETQYF. The CDR3 DNA reads as TGTGCCAGCAGCTTATATAGCGGGAGGGACCAAGAGACCCAGTACTTC.

In its sample, this clonotype was seen many times. Sequence at one end of the junction differs from germline and may be a read error. The J gene is TRBJ2-7, the V gene TRBV12-3 or TRBV12-4; 11 bases fit TRBD2. This CDR3 region has 14 residues. CDR3 amino acids: CASSVAGGLYEQYF. The CDR3 coding sequence is TGTGCCAGCAGTGTAGCGGGAGGGTTATACGAGCAGTACTTC.

In its sample, this clonotype was seen a few times. V and J are TRBV10-3 and TRBJ2-1, with D possibly called TRBD1 or TRBD2 (5 bases each). V was shortened by 5 bases and J by 15 bases, with 20 bases between the two germline ends. This CDR3 has 13 amino acids. From germline, CDR1 is ENHRY and CDR2 SYGVKD. CDR3 region: CAISPGGVNARFF. The DNA of the CDR3 is TGTGCCATCAGTCCTGGGGGAGTCAACGCACGGTTCTTC.

This clonotype occurred a few times. The chain employs TRBV30 and TRBJ1-2; 8 bases are shared with TRBD1. The V segment lost 2 bases and the J segment 1 base; nucleotides outside the gene matches: 12. Germline V lookup: CDR1 GTSNPN, CDR2 SVGIG (reference sequence). The CDR3 runs to 17 residues. CDR3 sequence (DNA): TGTGCCTGGAGTATCCACGGGCAGGGGGCGGGTAACTATGGCTACACCTTC. Its protein product is CAWSIHGQGAGNYGYTF.

The CDR3: CASSPFGGGSYNEQFF. The CDR3 DNA reads TGTGCCAGCAGCCCCTTTGGGGGAGGGTCCTACAATGAGCAGTTCTTC. The rearrangement joins TRBV5-6 to TRBJ2-1, with 7 bases fitting TRBD2. This CDR3 has 16 residues. V shed 4 bases and J 1 base; nucleotides not matched to a gene: 8. Per germline, CDR1 SGHDT and CDR2 YYEEEE.

The chain uses TRBV10-3 and TRBJ2-5; D remains unclear. Germline assignment: CDR1 ENHRY and CDR2 SYGVKD. V was trimmed by 2 bases and J by 2 bases, leaving 6 bases between them. This CDR3 comprises 13 residues. The CDR3 sequence: CAISEMLQETQYF. CDR3 nucleotides: TGTGCCATCAGTGAGATGTTACAAGAGACCCAGTACTTC.

This clonotype was counted ten times or more. A junction end diverges from the germline sequence, so it may reflect a read error. The chain carries TRBV7-2 and TRBJ2-1; 8 bases align to TRBD2. Germline assignment: CDR1 SGHTA and CDR2 FQGNSA. The CDR3 length is 12 residues. The CDR3 region is CASSSIAGTGIF. The DNA of the CDR3 is TGTGCCAGCAGCTCGATAGCGGGAACTGGGATCTTC.

The chain links TRBV4-1 to TRBJ2-1; 7 bases are shared with TRBD2. V shed 7 bases and J 7 bases; nucleotides not matched to a gene: 16. The germline V gene encodes CDR1 MGHRA and CDR2 YSYEKL. CDR3 length: 16 residues. This CDR3 reads CASNRPLAGGSNEQFF. The CDR3 region has the DNA TGCGCCAGCAACCGACCCCTAGCTGGCGGGAGTAATGAGCAGTTCTTC.

Only a few counts were recorded for this clonotype. V is TRBV7-2 and J is TRBJ2-1; 10 nucleotides match TRBD1. After removal of 1 base from V and 16 bases from J, the junction contained 4 bases not matched to a gene. CDR1 is SGHTA and CDR2 is FQGNSA in the germline V gene. CDR3 length: 12 amino acids. The CDR3 region is CASSLEDRGKFF. The CDR3 DNA is TGTGCCAGCAGCTTAGAGGACAGGGGGAAATTCTTC.

The sample holds a few counts of this clonotype. This chain connects TRBV5-1 to TRBJ1-4; D remains unclear. In germline, CDR1 is SGHRS, CDR2 YFSETQ. V was cut by 2 bases and J by 7 bases, with 12 bases left in between. The CDR3 has 14 residues. This CDR3 reads CASSFGLIGEKLFF. The CDR3 coding sequence is TGCGCCAGCAGCTTCGGATTAATCGGTGAAAAACTGTTTTTT.

This clonotype has a handful of counts. This chain connects TRBV20-1 to TRBJ2-7; TRBD1 matches at 10 bases. Germline V gene sequence: CDR1 DFQATT, CDR2 SNEGSKA (reference sequence). The CDR3 consists of 16 residues. J was trimmed by 1 base and V by 1 base; bases with no gene match: 7. CDR3 amino acids: CSARGQGQGFSYEQYF. CDR3 bases: TGCAGTGCTAGAGGTCAGGGACAGGGGTTTTCCTACGAGCAGTACTTC.

This chain uses TRBV20-1 with TRBJ2-2; 8 bases line up with TRBD2. V lost 6 bases to trimming and J lost 3 bases; unmatched junction nucleotides: 9. Germline V gene lookup returns CDR1 DFQATT and CDR2 SNEGSKA (reference sequence). This CDR3 comprises 15 residues. CDR3 coding DNA: TGCAGTGCAAGTATAGCGGGACGGGACACCGGGGAGCTGTTTTTT. This gives the protein CSASIAGRDTGELFF.

The rearrangement joins TRBV10-3 to TRBJ2-5; a weak D match, TRBD1 (6 bases). Trimming removed 0 bases from V and 4 bases from J, with 12 bases in between. The germline V gene encodes CDR1 ENHRY and CDR2 SYGVKD. There are 15 residues in the CDR3. Written as DNA, the CDR3 is TGTGCCATCAGTGAGTCGAGAGCGACAGGAGAGACCCAGTACTTC. Protein sequence: CAISESRATGETQYF.

The J gene is TRBJ1-3, the V gene TRBV7-9; D is unresolved. The germline gives CDR1 SEHNR, CDR2 FQNEAQ (reference sequence). The CDR3 extends over 14 amino acids. V lost 2 bases and J lost 0, with 5 bases in between. In DNA, the CDR3 is TGTGCCAGCAGCTTACGGAACTCTGGAAACACCATATATTTT. Amino acids: CASSLRNSGNTIYF.

This clonotype was found a few times. The V and J genes are TRBV11-2 and TRBJ1-1; D gene ambiguous. Trimming left V 0 bases short and J 0 bases short, with 11 bases between. Germline CDR1 SGHAT, CDR2 FQNNGV. This CDR3 contains 16 residues. CDR3 protein: CASSLEFGRMNTEAFF. The CDR3 region has the DNA TGTGCCAGCAGCTTAGAGTTTGGGCGGATGAACACTGAAGCTTTCTTT.

The V call is TRBV4-1, the J call TRBJ2-7; D tentatively fits TRBD1 or TRBD2 (5 bases each). Trimming left V 5 bases short and J 6 bases short, with 20 bases between. Per the germline V gene, CDR1 is MGHRA and CDR2 is YSYEKL. The CDR3 loop spans 15 amino acids. DNA for the CDR3: TGCGCCAGCAGCGCAACCGGGACCCCCGGGTCCGAGCAGTACTTC. Translated, it gives CASSATGTPGSEQYF.

This clonotype was observed at least ten times. J is TRBJ2-1 and V is TRBV5-1; TRBD2 matches at 15 bases. This CDR3 is built from 19 residues. The junction had 11 bases not matched to a gene; V was cut back by 4 bases and J by 3 bases. CDR1 SGHRS and CDR2 YFSETQ come from the germline V gene. The CDR3 loop reads CASSRGLAGGLIHYNEQFF. CDR3 bases: TGCGCCAGCAGCAGGGGACTAGCGGGAGGACTTATCCACTACAATGAGCAGTTCTTC.